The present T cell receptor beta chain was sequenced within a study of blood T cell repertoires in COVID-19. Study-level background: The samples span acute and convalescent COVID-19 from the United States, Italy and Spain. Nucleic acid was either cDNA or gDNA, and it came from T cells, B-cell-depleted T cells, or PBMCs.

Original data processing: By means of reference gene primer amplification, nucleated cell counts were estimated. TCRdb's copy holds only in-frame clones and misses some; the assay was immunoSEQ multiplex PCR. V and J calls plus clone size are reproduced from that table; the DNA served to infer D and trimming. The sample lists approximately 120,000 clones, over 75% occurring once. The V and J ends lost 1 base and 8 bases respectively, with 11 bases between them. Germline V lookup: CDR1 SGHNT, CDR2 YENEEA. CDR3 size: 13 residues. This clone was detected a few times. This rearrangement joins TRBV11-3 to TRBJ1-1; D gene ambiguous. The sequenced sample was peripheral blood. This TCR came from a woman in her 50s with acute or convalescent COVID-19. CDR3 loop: CASSLGSQAEAFF. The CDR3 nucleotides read TGTGCCAGCAGCTTAGGTAGTCAGGCCGAAGCTTTCTTT. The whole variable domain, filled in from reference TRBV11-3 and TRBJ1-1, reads EAGVVQSPRYKIIEKKQPVAFWCNPISGHNTLYWYLQNLGQGPELLIRYENEEAVDDSQLPKDRFSAERLKGVDSTLKIQPAELGDSAVYLCASSLGSQAEAFFGQGTRLTVV.